Included here is one T cell receptor beta chain sequence, with context. A J-beta primer mix and a sample-barcoded 5' primer were used in a second PCR of about 7 to 12 cycles. Tags on each cDNA molecule came from a template-switch adaptor with 12 random nucleotides. TCRdb re-called the 5' RACE reads through MiXCR, storing one row per CDR3 protein. This sample has around 1.1 million distinct CDR3 sequences; under 40% occur once, and the top ten carry about an eighth. This sample stems from a study of blood T cells in healthy people across ages. Study-level background: In model experiments, template switching was able to capture about one barcoded beta molecule for every two T cells that were present.

Peripheral blood samples of 9 to 10 milliliters were drawn from each donor. At least 6 micrograms of total RNA were extracted per sample. Sequences were obtained from blood. The receptor's source is a man aged 18 to 30 in good health.

Here the CDR3 reads CSVGDGENTGELFF. The CDR3 DNA is TGCAGCGTGGGGGACGGGGAGAACACCGGGGAGCTGTTTTTT. The chain is built from TRBV29-1 and TRBJ2-2, with D perhaps matching TRBD1 or TRBD2 (5 bases each). The CDR3 spans 14 residues. Trimming cost V 6 bases and J 1 base, with 12 bases left between them. The germline V gene has CDR1 SQVTM and CDR2 ANQGSEA.